The 14 T cell receptor beta chains below all came from one sample that was sequenced in a study of T cell responses to AZD1222 COVID-19 vaccine. Here immunoSEQ multiplex PCR was the method, and the copy in TCRdb shows in-frame clones only, minus some. This sample yields about 140,000 clones, of which approximately 90% are seen a single time; 3% to 4% belongs to the top ten. This specimen was peripheral blood, taken 28 days after the second AZD1222 dose. Receptors originate from an adult who received the AZD1222 COVID-19 vaccine.

V gene TRBV5-1 combines with J gene TRBJ1-1, with 7 bases fitting TRBD1. The CDR3 sequence is 14 residues long. Per germline, CDR1 SGHRS and CDR2 YFSETQ. Germline trimming cut 4 bases from V and 5 bases from J; bases unmatched to any gene: 8. CDR3 sequence reads: CASSRDSLSTEAFF. The CDR3 DNA sequence: TGCGCCAGCAGCCGGGACAGCTTGAGTACTGAAGCTTTCTTT.

The chain links TRBV27 to TRBJ1-6, with 8 nucleotides matching TRBD1. Losses at the gene ends were 3 bases for V and 0 bases for J; bases not matched to a gene: 13. Germline values: CDR1 MNHEY, CDR2 SMNVEV (reference sequence). This CDR3 has 20 amino acids. The CDR3 sequence is CASSFPQGANGVSYNSPLHF. The CDR3 DNA follows: TGTGCCAGCAGTTTCCCCCAGGGGGCCAATGGGGTCTCCTATAATTCACCCCTCCACTTT.

The gene calls are TRBV6-6 and TRBJ2-7; 8 positions match TRBD1. V gave up 3 bases and J gave up 5 bases; unmatched junction bases: 9. Per germline, CDR1 MNHNY and CDR2 SVGAGI (reference sequence). The CDR3 has 15 amino acids. The CDR3 DNA reads TGTGCCAGCAGTTATGGACAGGGCGTAATCAACGAGCAGTACTTC. This sequence encodes CASSYGQGVINEQYF.

CDR3 residues: CASSPQQGTGTEAFF. The DNA of the CDR3 is TGTGCCAGCAGCCCCCAACAGGGGACGGGCACTGAAGCTTTCTTT. The rearrangement uses TRBV7-3 and TRBJ1-1; 7 positions match TRBD1. Germline V CDR1 and CDR2: SGHTA, FQGTGA. This CDR3 region has 15 residues. The J segment lost 4 bases and the V segment lost 5 bases, leaving 10 bases of the junction unmatched.

This clone was detected ten times or more. The chain links TRBV6-5 to TRBJ1-1; no firm D call. Trimming pared 6 bases from V and 1 base from J, leaving 6 bases between. CDR3 length equals 12 residues. Germline V gene lookup returns CDR1 MNHEY and CDR2 SVGAGI. The CDR3 loop reads CASRTPNTEAFF. CDR3 in DNA: TGTGCCAGCAGAACACCGAACACTGAAGCTTTCTTT.

This chain links TRBV11-2 with TRBJ1-6; D unresolved. This CDR3 spans 16 amino acids. Trimming left V 7 bases short and J 8 bases short, with 21 bases between. Germline CDR1 reads SGHAT; CDR2 reads FQNNGV. The CDR3 region is CASKALSAGKYSPLHF. The CDR3 region has the DNA TGTGCCAGCAAGGCGCTCTCCGCCGGTAAATATTCACCCCTCCACTTT.

The gene calls are TRBV7-6 and TRBJ1-6; 11 bases map to TRBD1. With V trimmed by 5 bases and J by 6 bases, 3 bases remained unmatched. Germline V CDR1 and CDR2: SGHVS, FNYEAQ. The CDR3 length is 15 residues. In nucleotides, the CDR3 is TGTGCCAGCAGCCAGGGGACAGGGGGTAATTCACCCCTCCACTTT. It is translated as CASSQGTGGNSPLHF.

V is TRBV19 and J is TRBJ1-3; 7 bases fit TRBD1. The CDR3 length is 14 residues. The V segment lost 7 bases and the J segment 1 base; nucleotides outside the gene matches: 4. Germline lookup yields CDR1 LNHDA and CDR2 SQIVND (reference sequence). The CDR3 protein is CASIAGGSGNTIYF. The CDR3 DNA reads TGTGCCAGTATCGCAGGGGGATCTGGAAACACCATATATTTT.

This chain joins TRBV6-5 and TRBJ2-3; perhaps TRBD1 as D (7 bases). Germline V gene lookup returns CDR1 MNHEY and CDR2 SVGAGI. The CDR3 has 14 amino acids. Trimming shortened V by 9 bases and J by 0 bases, and 13 bases separated the two germline ends. The CDR3 sequence is CASIRGASTDTQYF. CDR3 nucleotide sequence: TGTGCCAGTATCAGGGGGGCCAGCACAGATACGCAGTATTTT.

The CDR3 DNA reads TGTGCCAGCAGTGGCCAGGCCTATGGCTACACCTTC. This encodes CASSGQAYGYTF. The V call is TRBV12-3 or TRBV12-4, the J call TRBJ1-2; D is uncertain. V shed 5 bases and J shed 4 bases, with 8 bases lying between them. The CDR3 consists of 12 residues.

Note on this clone: At one end, the junction sequence differs from germline, possibly due to a read error. This chain connects TRBV2 to TRBJ1-2; D may be TRBD1 (6 bases). Per the germline V gene, CDR1 is SNHLY and CDR2 is FYNNEI. The CDR3 length is 15 residues. CDR3 sequence reads: CASRPATGPLYGYTF. The CDR3 coding sequence is TGCGCCAGCCGCCCGGCGACAGGACCCCTCTATGGCTACACCTTC.

The chain is built from TRBV3-1 (or the pseudogene TRBV3-2) and TRBJ2-3, with 11 bases fitting TRBD2. The CDR3 loop spans 15 amino acids. J gave up 3 bases and V 4 bases, and 3 bases lay outside the gene matches. CDR1 LGHDT and CDR2 YNNKEL come from the germline V gene (reference sequence). DNA of the CDR3: TGTGCCAGCAGCCTCGGGACTAGCGGTACAGATACGCAGTATTTT. This translates into CASSLGTSGTDTQYF.

As concerns this clone: Other nucleotide sequences from this sample produce the same CDR3. The V gene is TRBV28, the J gene TRBJ2-5; D could derive from TRBD1 or TRBD2 (6 bases each). This CDR3 contains 12 residues. V was pared by 7 bases and J by 5 bases, with 11 bases between. Germline CDR1 MDHEN, CDR2 SYDVKM. CDR3 protein: CASKGEVETQYF. CDR3 DNA sequence: TGTGCCAGCAAGGGGGAGGTGGAGACCCAGTACTTC.

The chain joins TRBV5-4 to TRBJ1-4; possible D gene TRBD1, 5 bases. The germline CDR1 and CDR2 sequences are SGHNT and YYREEE (reference sequence). With 3 bases removed from V and 8 bases from J, the gap between germline ends came to 14 bases. The CDR3 contains 14 residues. The CDR3 sequence: CASSSQGSREKLFF. The CDR3 nucleotides read TGTGCCAGCAGCTCCCAGGGTTCTCGCGAAAAACTGTTTTTT.